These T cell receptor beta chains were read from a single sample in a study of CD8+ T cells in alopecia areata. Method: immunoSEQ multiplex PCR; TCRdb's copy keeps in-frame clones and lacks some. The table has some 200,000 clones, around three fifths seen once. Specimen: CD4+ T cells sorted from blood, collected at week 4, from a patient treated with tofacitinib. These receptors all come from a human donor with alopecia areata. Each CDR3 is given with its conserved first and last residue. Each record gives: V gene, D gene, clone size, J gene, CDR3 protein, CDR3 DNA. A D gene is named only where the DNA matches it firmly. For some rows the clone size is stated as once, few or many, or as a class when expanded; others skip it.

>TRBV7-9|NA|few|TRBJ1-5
CASSLGLRGNQPQHF
TGTGCCAGCAGCTTAGGACTAAGAGGGAATCAGCCCCAGCATTTT
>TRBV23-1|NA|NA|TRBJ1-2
CAKNRTLSYGYTF
TGCGCCAAGAACAGGACCCTTTCCTATGGCTACACCTTC
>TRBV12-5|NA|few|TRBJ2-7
CASGLADRNEQYF
TGTGCTAGTGGTTTGGCTGACAGGAACGAGCAGTACTTC
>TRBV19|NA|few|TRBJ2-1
CASSNGRWGEQFF
TGTGCCAGTAGTAACGGCCGTTGGGGGGAGCAGTTCTTC
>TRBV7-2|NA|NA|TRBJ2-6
CASSPPRLAGANVLTF
TGTGCCAGCTCCCCTCCGCGGCTGGCAGGGGCCAACGTCCTGACTTTC
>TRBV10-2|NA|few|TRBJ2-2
CASSEQGVGELFF
TGCGCCAGCAGTGAGCAGGGCGTCGGGGAGCTGTTTTTT
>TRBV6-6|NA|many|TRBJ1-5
CASSDRQAINQPQHF
TGTGCCAGCAGTGACAGACAGGCAATCAATCAGCCCCAGCATTTT
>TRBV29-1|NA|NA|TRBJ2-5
CSVRTSQETQYF
TGCAGCGTCCGGACTTCCCAAGAGACCCAGTACTTC
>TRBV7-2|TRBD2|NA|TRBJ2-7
CASSATGLVHEQYF
TGTGCCAGCAGCGCCACGGGACTAGTCCACGAGCAGTACTTC
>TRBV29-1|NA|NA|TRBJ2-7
CSVEAGGAGSYEQYF
TGCAGCGTTGAAGCGGGGGGCGCGGGCTCCTACGAGCAGTACTTC
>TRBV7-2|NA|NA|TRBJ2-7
CASSSQARTLLEQYF
TGTGCCAGCAGCTCCCAGGCCCGTACGCTCCTCGAGCAGTACTTC
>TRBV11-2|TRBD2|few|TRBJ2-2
CASSLGDGTSGGRELFF
TGTGCCAGCAGCTTAGGGGACGGGACTAGCGGGGGCAGGGAGCTGTTTTTT
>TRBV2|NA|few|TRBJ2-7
CASRVISTDLYEQYF
TGTGCCAGCAGGGTCATCAGCACGGATTTATACGAGCAGTACTTC
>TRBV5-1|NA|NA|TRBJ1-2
CASTLSGTMDYTF
TGCGCCAGCACCCTATCTGGGACAATGGACTACACCTTC
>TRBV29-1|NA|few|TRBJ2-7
CSVAREAYEQYF
TGCAGCGTTGCCAGGGAAGCCTACGAGCAGTACTTC
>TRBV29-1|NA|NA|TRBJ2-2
CSARNLETSSNTGELFF
TGCAGCGCCCGCAATTTAGAGACAAGCTCGAACACCGGGGAGCTGTTTTTT
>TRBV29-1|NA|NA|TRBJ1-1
CSVLRSRNTEAFF
TGCAGCGTTCTACGGTCCAGAAACACTGAAGCTTTCTTT
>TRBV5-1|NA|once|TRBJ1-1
CASSLEGPGVRNYEAFF
TGCGCCAGCAGCTTGGAAGGCCCCGGGGTACGGAACTATGAAGCTTTCTTT
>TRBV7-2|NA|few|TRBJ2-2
CASSRGDPRTGELFF
TGTGCCAGCAGTCGCGGGGACCCGAGGACCGGGGAGCTGTTTTTT
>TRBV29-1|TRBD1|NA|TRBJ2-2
CSVNRGFGTGELFF
TGCAGCGTTAACAGGGGATTCGGCACCGGGGAGCTGTTTTTT
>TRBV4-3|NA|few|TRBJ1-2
CASSQVRGGYTF
TGCGCCAGCAGCCAAGTAAGGGGTGGCTACACCTTC
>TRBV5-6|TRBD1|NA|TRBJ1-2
CASSVLDRGTNYGYTF
TGTGCCAGCAGCGTGCTCGACAGGGGAACTAACTATGGCTACACCTTC
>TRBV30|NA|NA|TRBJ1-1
CAISVVGREVANTEAFF
TGTGCCATCTCCGTAGTGGGCAGGGAGGTGGCGAACACTGAAGCTTTCTTT
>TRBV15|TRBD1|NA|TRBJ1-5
CATSRETGGYQPQHF
TGTGCCACCAGCAGAGAGACAGGGGGGTATCAGCCCCAGCATTTT
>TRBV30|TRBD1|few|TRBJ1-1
CAWSRDRGTEAFF
TGTGCCTGGAGCAGGGACAGGGGAACTGAAGCTTTCTTT
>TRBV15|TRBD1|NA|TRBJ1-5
CATSGQGDQPQHF
TGTGCCACCAGCGGACAGGGTGATCAGCCCCAGCATTTT
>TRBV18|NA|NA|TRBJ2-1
CASSPQAPPYNEQFF
TGTGCCAGCTCACCTCAAGCGCCGCCCTACAATGAGCAGTTCTTC
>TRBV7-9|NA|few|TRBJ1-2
CASSPGGYMDYTF
TGTGCCAGCAGCCCAGGAGGGTATATGGACTACACCTTC
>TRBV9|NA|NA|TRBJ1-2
CASSVTIRGEDGYTF
TGTGCCAGCAGCGTAACGATCAGAGGGGAGGATGGCTACACCTTC
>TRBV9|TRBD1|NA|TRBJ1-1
CASSRTGPNTEAFF
TGTGCCAGCAGCAGGACAGGGCCGAACACTGAAGCTTTCTTT
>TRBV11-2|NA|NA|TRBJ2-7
CASSLEWGSYEQYF
TGTGCCAGCAGCTTAGAGTGGGGTTCCTACGAGCAGTACTTC
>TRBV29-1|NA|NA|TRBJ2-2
CSVGKAGTRELFF
TGCAGCGTTGGAAAGGCCGGGACCCGGGAGCTGTTTTTT
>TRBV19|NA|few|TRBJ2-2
CASGPITANTGELFF
TGTGCCAGTGGCCCCATTACCGCGAACACCGGGGAGCTGTTTTTT
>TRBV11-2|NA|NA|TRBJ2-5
CASSLAYGETQYF
TGTGCCAGCAGCTTGGCCTACGGGGAGACCCAGTACTTC
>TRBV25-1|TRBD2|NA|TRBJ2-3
CASSESSGGLSDTQYF
TGTGCCAGCAGTGAATCTAGCGGGGGCCTCAGTGATACGCAGTATTTT
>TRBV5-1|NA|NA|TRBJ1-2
CASSSPRSYGYTF
TGCGCCAGCAGCTCCCCTCGGTCCTATGGCTACACCTTC